Below, 27 T cell receptor beta chains from the same sample are listed, as sequenced in a study of T-cell reconstitution after alpha-beta-depleted transplantation in children. This sample's TCRbeta library carried unique molecular identifier barcodes. A single record per CDR3 protein comes from TCRdb applying MiXCR to the PCR reads. The sample holds about 490,000 distinct CDR3 sequences; under 12% are singletons and the top ten take 2%. Sequences were derived from PBMCs, sampled before TCRalphabeta/CD19-depleted stem cell transplant. These TCRs come from a child aged 2 to 10 with inherited bone marrow failure, due to receive a stem cell transplant.

J is TRBJ2-6 and V is TRBV29-1; D ambiguous. Trimming took off 5 bases at V and 1 base at J, with 18 bases between the two ends. CDR1 and CDR2 from the germline V gene are SQVTM and ANQGSEA. The CDR3 spans 17 residues. This chain's CDR3 is CSVHGSAHPSGANVLTF. CDR3 nucleotide sequence: TGCAGCGTTCATGGGTCAGCCCACCCGTCTGGGGCCAACGTCCTGACTTTC.

This clonotype was detected ten times or more. The chain links TRBV9 to TRBJ2-7, with 8 bases that match TRBD2. With V trimmed by 3 bases and J by 2 bases, 7 bases remained unmatched. Germline CDR1 reads SGDLS; CDR2 reads YYNGEE. The CDR3 length is 15 residues. CDR3 nucleotide sequence: TGTGCCAGCAGCGCTAGCCCGGGAGGGCCCTACGAGCAGTACTTC. Translating gives CASSASPGGPYEQYF.

On this clonotype: Sequence at one end of the junction differs from germline and may be a read error. The chain employs TRBV4-3 and TRBJ2-3; 7 nucleotides line up with TRBD1. Germline V CDR1 and CDR2: LGHNA, YSLEER. CDR3 size: 17 residues. The CDR3 here is CASIQGAGGRMADTQYF. DNA for the CDR3: TGCGCCAGCATCCAAGGCGCAGGGGGAAGAATGGCAGATACGCAGTATTTT.

This clonotype has only a few counts. V is TRBV5-1 and J is TRBJ2-1, with TRBD2 matching over 13 bases. Per germline, CDR1 SGHRS and CDR2 YFSETQ. J was trimmed by 4 bases and V by 0 bases; bases with no gene match: 7. The CDR3 loop spans 18 amino acids. The CDR3 DNA is TGCGCCAGCAGCTTGGTAACTAGCGGGGGGGGCCTTTACAATGAGCAGTTCTTC. It encodes CASSLVTSGGGLYNEQFF.

CDR3 in DNA: TGTGCCAGCAGCGCCAGTAGCGGGAGTACCTACGAGCAGTACTTC. As protein: CASSASSGSTYEQYF. The chain carries TRBV9 and TRBJ2-7; 9 nucleotides align to TRBD2. V shed 3 bases and J 2 bases; nucleotides not matched to a gene: 6. This CDR3 comprises 15 residues. CDR1 and CDR2 (germline): SGDLS, YYNGEE.

This clonotype was found a few times. The rearrangement links TRBV20-1 to TRBJ2-2, with 8 bases matching TRBD2. The CDR3 is made up of 16 amino acids. From germline, CDR1 is DFQATT and CDR2 SNEGSKA (reference sequence). The junction had 8 bases not matched to a gene; V was cut back by 1 base and J by 4 bases. The CDR3 sequence is CSARAPTSEATGELFF. The CDR3 nucleotides read TGCAGTGCTAGAGCCCCGACTAGCGAGGCCACCGGGGAGCTGTTTTTT.

This clonotype was detected a few times. The chain recombines TRBV20-1 with TRBJ1-2; 8 bases are a match to TRBD1. Germline V gene sequence: CDR1 DFQATT, CDR2 SNEGSKA (reference sequence). There are 15 residues in the CDR3. V shed 5 bases, J shed 2 bases, and the junction held 10 bases outside the gene matches. The CDR3 region is CSAWTGLGLNYGYTF. DNA for the CDR3: TGCAGTGCTTGGACAGGGTTGGGACTGAACTATGGCTACACCTTC.

This clonotype was found many times. V gene TRBV4-1 combines with J gene TRBJ2-7, with D hard to call. The ends were cut back, 3 bases at V and 5 bases at J, with 8 bases in the middle. Germline V gene sequence: CDR1 MGHRA, CDR2 YSYEKL. This CDR3 region has 12 residues. The CDR3 DNA is TGCGCCAGCAGCCATCCGCTCGACGAGCAGTACTTC. This translates into CASSHPLDEQYF.

Ten or more counts support this clonotype. The chain has TRBV12-3 or TRBV12-4 and TRBJ2-3; 9 bases are a match to TRBD2. There are 16 residues in the CDR3. Unmatched junction bases numbered 7, after V lost 3 bases and J lost 3 bases. CDR3 in amino acids: CASSLVAGVGTDTQYF. In nucleotides, the CDR3 is TGTGCCAGCAGTTTGGTAGCGGGAGTGGGGACAGATACGCAGTATTTT.

This clonotype has at least ten counts. The chain recombines TRBV11-2 with TRBJ1-5; TRBD1 is a possible D gene (5 bases). Trimming took 0 bases from V and 9 from J, leaving 6 bases between them. Per germline, CDR1 SGHAT and CDR2 FQNNGV. This CDR3 region has 12 residues. CDR3 sequence: CASSLEGGPQHF. In DNA, the CDR3 is TGTGCCAGCAGCTTAGAGGGGGGGCCCCAGCATTTT.

This clonotype was detected only a few times. Since a much larger clone is just one base distant, this may be a read error. Here the CDR3 DNA reads TGCGCCAGCAGCCAAAGCGAGAGCTCCTACAATGAGCAGTTCTTC. It specifies CASSQSESSYNEQFF. This rearrangement joins TRBV4-3 to TRBJ2-1, with unresolved D. Trimming stripped 2 bases from V and 0 bases from J, with 8 bases between. Germline CDR1 and CDR2: LGHNA and YSLEER. The length of the CDR3 is 15 residues.

This clonotype has just one count. V is TRBV19 and J is TRBJ1-2; 7 nucleotides agree with TRBD1. V was pared by 2 bases and J by 6 bases, with 9 bases of the junction left unmatched. In germline, CDR1 is LNHDA, CDR2 SQIVND (reference sequence). The CDR3 extends over 15 amino acids. CDR3 sequence: CASSILVGGGDGYTF. In DNA, the CDR3 is TGTGCCAGTAGTATACTCGTCGGAGGGGGCGATGGCTACACCTTC.

This clonotype was found many times. The rearrangement joins TRBV27 to TRBJ2-1; D uncertain. This CDR3 spans 14 amino acids. Germline CDR1 is MNHEY and CDR2 is SMNVEV (reference sequence). Trimming removed 5 bases from V and 4 bases from J, with 12 bases in between. CDR3 amino acids: CASSPSTNYNEQFF. CDR3 nucleotides: TGTGCCAGCAGTCCGAGCACGAATTACAATGAGCAGTTCTTC.

V gene TRBV9 combines with J gene TRBJ1-2; D is ambiguous. CDR3 length: 14 amino acids. V lost 0 bases and J 4 bases, leaving 10 bases between the germline ends. Germline V gene data show CDR1 as SGDLS and CDR2 as YYNGEE. CDR3 residues: CASSVDGRTYGYTF. The CDR3 nucleotides read TGTGCCAGCAGCGTAGATGGGCGGACCTATGGCTACACCTTC. Combining the CDR3 with reference TRBV9 and TRBJ1-2 gives the whole variable domain DSGVTQTPKHLITATGQRVTLRCSPRSGDLSVYWYQQSLDQGLQFLIQYYNGEERAKGNILERFSAQQFPDLHSELNLSSLELGDSALYFCASSVDGRTYGYTFGSGTRLTVV.

At least ten counts were recorded for this clonotype. This sequence joins TRBV7-9 and TRBJ2-1; TRBD1 matches at 12 bases. This CDR3 has 17 amino acids. The V gene's germline CDR1 is SEHNR and CDR2 FQNEAQ (reference sequence). The V segment lost 5 bases and the J segment 1 base; nucleotides outside the gene matches: 6. The DNA of the CDR3 is TGTGCCAGCAGCACAGGGACAGGGGGCCGGTCCTACAATGAGCAGTTCTTC. This sequence encodes CASSTGTGGRSYNEQFF.

This clonotype showed up just a few times. The chain joins TRBV5-1 to TRBJ2-5, with a possible D match to TRBD2 (5 bases). The CDR3 extends over 15 amino acids. V shed 4 bases and J shed 7 bases, with 20 bases lying between them. Germline V gives CDR1 SGHRS, CDR2 YFSETQ. As DNA, the CDR3 is TGCGCCAGCAGCGTTGATCTAGCAGCAGGCGGGACCCAGTACTTC. It yields the protein CASSVDLAAGGTQYF.

This clonotype was picked up many times. The V call is TRBV20-1, the J call TRBJ1-4, with 8 bases matching TRBD1. This CDR3 has 15 residues. The V and J ends lost 0 bases and 7 bases, in that order; junction bases with no gene match: 7. CDR1 DFQATT and CDR2 SNEGSKA come from the germline V gene (reference sequence). The CDR3 here is CSARDFQGAGEKLFF. The CDR3 coding sequence is TGCAGTGCTAGAGATTTCCAGGGGGCAGGTGAAAAACTGTTTTTT.

This clonotype occurred many times. J is TRBJ2-1 and V is TRBV7-9; D tentatively reads TRBD1 or TRBD2 (5 bases each). The CDR3 is made up of 15 amino acids. The V gene lost 6 bases and the J gene lost 4 bases, with 16 bases spanning the gap. Germline V gene data show CDR1 as SEHNR and CDR2 as FQNEAQ (reference sequence). In nucleotides, the CDR3 is TGTGCCAGCAGTTCCGTAGGGACGCCTTACAATGAGCAGTTCTTC. Protein: CASSSVGTPYNEQFF.

This clonotype has a count of ten or more. The junction and the germline gene differ at one end; a read error may be behind it. This sequence joins TRBV4-3 and TRBJ2-7, with TRBD2 matching 9 bases. The germline V gene has CDR1 LGHNA and CDR2 YSLEER. CDR3 size: 17 residues. This chain's CDR3 is CASNQSSSGKREGEQYF. In DNA, the CDR3 is TGCGCCAGCAACCAATCTTCTAGCGGGAAGAGAGAGGGCGAGCAGTACTTC.

This clonotype was counted many times. The chain uses TRBV27 and TRBJ2-3, with TRBD2 matching over 14 bases. The germline V gene encodes CDR1 MNHEY and CDR2 SMNVEV (reference sequence). There are 17 residues in the CDR3. Trimming removed 4 bases from V and 6 bases from J; junction bases left unmatched: 9. The CDR3 region is CASSSAGLAGDVDTQYF. The CDR3 nucleotides are TGTGCCAGCAGTTCCGCGGGACTAGCGGGAGATGTTGATACGCAGTATTTT.

The sample holds many counts of this clonotype. V usage is TRBV4-3 and J usage is TRBJ2-2; D unresolved. Trimming took off 0 bases at V and 6 bases at J, with 20 bases between the two ends. The CDR3 runs 18 residues. The germline gives CDR1 LGHNA, CDR2 YSLEER. CDR3 bases: TGCGCCAGCAGCCAAGATTCCCCTTGGGCAGGCGGTCCCGGGGAGCTGTTTTTT. It yields the protein CASSQDSPWAGGPGELFF.

V and J are TRBV3-1 and TRBJ2-3; 14 nucleotides match TRBD2. V gave up 3 bases and J gave up 6 bases; unmatched junction bases: 11. The CDR3 loop spans 18 amino acids. Germline values: CDR1 LGHDT, CDR2 YNNKEL (reference sequence). DNA of the CDR3: TGTGCCAGCAGCCAGGGACTAGCGGGAGTTAGAAGTGACGATACGCAGTATTTT. Protein: CASSQGLAGVRSDDTQYF.

In this sample, this clonotype turned up many times. The chain combines TRBV5-1 with TRBJ2-5, with D uncertain. Germline V gene sequence: CDR1 SGHRS, CDR2 YFSETQ. This CDR3 is built from 13 residues. V was cut by 3 bases and J by 5 bases, with 11 bases left in between. Here the CDR3 reads CASSWGTFETQYF. For the CDR3, the DNA is TGCGCCAGCAGCTGGGGTACGTTTGAGACCCAGTACTTC.

There are many counts of this clonotype. The chain employs TRBV19 and TRBJ2-1, with 7 bases fitting TRBD2. The CDR3 consists of 13 residues. Trimming took 11 bases from V and 2 from J; bases not matched to a gene: 6. The germline CDR1 and CDR2 sequences are LNHDA and SQIVND (reference sequence). The CDR3 region is CASLAATYNEQFF. Written as DNA, the CDR3 is TGTGCCTCTCTAGCGGCAACCTACAATGAGCAGTTCTTC.

This clonotype showed up just a few times. The gene calls are TRBV7-9 and TRBJ2-7; TRBD2 is a possible D gene (6 bases). CDR1 is SEHNR, CDR2 FQNEAQ, per germline (reference sequence). The V end lost 5 bases, the J end lost 5 bases, and 25 bases lay between the germline ends. CDR3 size: 17 residues. The CDR3 here is CASSPSAPSPGAHEQYF. The CDR3, as DNA: TGTGCCAGCAGCCCTAGCGCCCCTTCCCCGGGAGCCCACGAGCAGTACTTC.

This clonotype was counted at least ten times. This rearrangement joins TRBV27 to TRBJ2-7, with D possibly called TRBD1 or TRBD2 (5 bases each). V was shortened by 6 bases and J by 5 bases, with 17 bases between the two germline ends. CDR1 and CDR2 (germline): MNHEY, SMNVEV (reference sequence). The CDR3 sequence is 14 residues long. The CDR3 spells CASRRVGASDEQYF. The CDR3 nucleotides are TGTGCCAGCAGGAGGGTAGGGGCCTCTGACGAGCAGTACTTC.

This clonotype has ten or more counts. For the CDR3, the DNA is TGCGCCAGCAGCGGCCGCGGGGACACCGGGGAGCTGTTTTTT. Protein product: CASSGRGDTGELFF. This chain connects TRBV5-1 to TRBJ2-2; tentative D call: TRBD2 (6 bases). Trimming removed 4 bases from V and 3 bases from J, with 10 bases in between. In germline, CDR1 is SGHRS, CDR2 YFSETQ. This CDR3 contains 14 residues.